This TCR beta chain stems from a study of sequential checkpoint blockade in melanoma. J gave up 4 bases and V 4 bases, and 13 bases lay outside the gene matches. The CDR3 loop spans 17 amino acids. Per the germline V gene, CDR1 is LGHNA and CDR2 is YSLEER. The assay was immunoSEQ multiplex PCR, and TCRdb's table has in-frame clones only and misses some. Here the sample spans approximately 21,000 clones, 80% to 90% being singletons. The treatment here: randomized to nivolumab then ipilimumab (arm A) or the reverse (arm B). The TCR originated in a human donor with melanoma. The sequenced sample was CD8+ T cells sorted from blood (inferred from file names), obtained from a patient given nivolumab and ipilimumab in sequence. The rearrangement uses TRBV4-3 and TRBJ1-2; 9 nucleotides line up with TRBD1. CDR3: CASSLGQGLVSGYGYTF. The CDR3 DNA reads TGCGCCAGCAGCCTGGGACAGGGACTTGTATCGGGCTATGGCTACACCTTC.